The 9 T cell receptor beta chains below all came from one sample that was sequenced in a study of blood T cells in healthy people across ages. Next came a second PCR, run for about 6 to 11 cycles, which used a sample-barcoded 5' primer along with a J-beta primer mix. MiXCR, applied by TCRdb to the 5' RACE reads, yields one record per CDR3 protein. The sample has fewer than 900,000 distinct CDR3 sequences; roughly 47% are singletons. The sequencing sample was made of blood. These receptors were obtained from a woman in her fifties or sixties in good health.

As DNA, the CDR3 is TGTGCCAGCAGCTTCCGGACTAGCTACCAAGAGACCCAGTACTTC. Its translation is CASSFRTSYQETQYF. The rearrangement uses TRBV7-2 and TRBJ2-5; 8 nucleotides line up with TRBD2. The ends lost 3 bases at V and 0 bases at J; junction bases unmatched: 3. The CDR3 loop spans 15 amino acids. From germline, CDR1 is SGHTA and CDR2 FQGNSA.

V usage is TRBV6-1 and J usage is TRBJ1-2; D not certain. The CDR3 is 15 amino acids. CDR1 MNHNS and CDR2 SASEGT come from the germline V gene. The ends were cut back, 1 base at V and 4 bases at J, with 13 bases in the middle. The CDR3 DNA is TGTGCCAGCAGTGAAGATCCCAGACCACGCTATGGCTACACCTTC. This encodes CASSEDPRPRYGYTF.

The rearrangement uses TRBV12-3 or TRBV12-4 and TRBJ2-3; 10 nucleotides align to TRBD1. V dropped 3 bases and J dropped 3; count of bases not matched to a gene: 6. The CDR3 is made up of 16 amino acids. The CDR3 sequence is CASSFGLDRGTDTQYF. The CDR3 nucleotides read TGTGCCAGCAGTTTTGGGCTGGACAGGGGGACAGATACGCAGTATTTT.

This chain joins TRBV20-1 and TRBJ2-1; 12 bases line up with TRBD2. V shed 5 bases and J 1 base; nucleotides not matched to a gene: 9. This CDR3 contains 17 residues. Germline V lookup: CDR1 DFQATT, CDR2 SNEGSKA (reference sequence). CDR3 bases: TGCAGTGCTCGACTAGCGGGGGCCGAAAGGTCCTACAATGAGCAGTTCTTC. Its protein is CSARLAGAERSYNEQFF.

The J gene is TRBJ2-3, the V gene TRBV7-2; 7 bases align to TRBD2. The CDR3 is 18 residues long. In germline, CDR1 is SGHTA, CDR2 FQGNSA. The V and J ends lost 3 bases and 5 bases, in that order; junction bases with no gene match: 17. The CDR3 DNA sequence: TGTGCCAGCAGCTTTAAGGGATTATTGGGAGGGCCCGGAGATACGCAGTATTTT. It encodes CASSFKGLLGGPGDTQYF.

The chain links TRBV6-6 to TRBJ2-5; TRBD1 matches 8 bases. This CDR3 region has 14 residues. Trimming cost V 2 bases and J 11 bases; bases outside gene matches: 10. Germline values: CDR1 MNHNY, CDR2 SVGAGI (reference sequence). CDR3 protein: CASSYQTGDHEQYF. The CDR3 bases are TGTGCCAGCAGTTACCAGACAGGGGACCATGAGCAGTACTTC.

This clonotype appeared once. The chain is built from TRBV2 and TRBJ2-7, with 7 bases matching TRBD1. This CDR3 region has 15 residues. The V gene end was trimmed by 6 bases and the J gene end by 4 bases; junction bases not matched to a gene: 12. The V gene's germline CDR1 is SNHLY and CDR2 FYNNEI. CDR3 region: CASRGTVQGYYEQYF. In DNA, the CDR3 is TGTGCCAGCAGGGGGACAGTCCAGGGTTATTACGAGCAGTACTTC.

This clonotype was observed a few times. The V call is TRBV29-1, the J call TRBJ1-2; tentatively, D is TRBD1 (6 bases). CDR1 SQVTM and CDR2 ANQGSEA come from the germline V gene. There are 13 residues in the CDR3. With 5 bases removed from V and 0 bases from J, the gap between germline ends came to 10 bases. CDR3 residues: CSVYQGTNYGYTF. As DNA, the CDR3 is TGCAGCGTTTATCAGGGGACTAACTATGGCTACACCTTC.

The V call is TRBV29-1, the J call TRBJ2-5; D is tentatively TRBD1 or TRBD2 (6 bases each). Germline CDR1 and CDR2: SQVTM and ANQGSEA. The V gene lost 8 bases and the J gene lost 11 bases, with 21 bases spanning the gap. The CDR3 contains 12 residues. The CDR3 DNA sequence: TGCAGCCCCGGATGGGCGGGACATGAGCAGTACTTC. This codes for CSPGWAGHEQYF. Full variable domain (rest looked up from reference TRBV29-1 and TRBJ2-5): SAVISQKPSRDICQRGTSLTIQCQVDSQVTMMFWYRQQPGQSLTLIATANQGSEATYESGFVIDKFPISRPNLTFSTLTVSNMSPEDSSIYLCSPGWAGHEQYFGPGTRLLVL.